These 2 T cell receptor beta chains originate from one sample sequenced in a study of shared clonotypes between healthy human individuals. Generated by immunoSEQ multiplex PCR, the TCRdb table keeps only in-frame clones and is missing some. The profile shows about 2.1 million clones, 93% of them singletons. The naive CD8 subset, CD45RO-negative cells positively selected for CCR7, excluded terminally differentiated effector memory CD45RA+ cells. Sequenced input: naive CD8+ T cells from PBMCs. The receptors were gathered from a man aged 18-30 years in good health. Some clones in this sample may be carry-over from other donors' samples.

This clone is a singleton in its sample. V is TRBV11-3 and J is TRBJ2-1, with D uncertain. The CDR3 is 17 residues long. Germline CDR1 is SGHNT and CDR2 is YENEEA. V lost 5 bases, J lost 1 base, and 18 bases lay in between. CDR3 amino acids: CASSGAVDKESYNEQFF. The CDR3 nucleotides are TGTGCCAGCAGCGGAGCCGTCGACAAGGAGTCCTACAATGAGCAGTTCTTC.

V gene TRBV5-6 combines with J gene TRBJ2-1; the D gene is possibly TRBD2 (6 bases). This CDR3 spans 17 amino acids. Germline CDR1 is SGHDT and CDR2 is YYEEEE. Trimming removed 1 base from V and 9 bases from J, with 23 bases in between. This chain's CDR3 is CASSLPPTGGKGTEQFF. CDR3 DNA: TGTGCCAGCAGCTTGCCCCCGACCGGCGGGAAAGGCACTGAGCAGTTCTTC.